The clone carrying this T cell receptor beta chain was counted only a few times. Its antigen is not known. These data come from a study of CD8 T cells in ankylosing spondylitis. CDR3 size: 16 residues. Trimming cost V 0 bases and J 7 bases, with 17 bases left between them. From germline, CDR1 is SGHDT and CDR2 YYEEEE. Quantitative 5'-RACE was performed with molecular barcodes, and it yielded the TCR beta libraries. TCRdb reprocessed the 5' RACE reads via MiXCR and lists one record per CDR3 protein. The sample consists of around 220,000 distinct CDR3 sequences, around 19% of them appearing once. Study-level points and caveats: Disease-linked clones, CD8+, were relatively rare in peripheral blood. What appeared characteristic of ankylosing spondylitis blood was a TCR beta motif of fewer than ten highly homologous variants. Enrichment of disease-linked clones was reportedly significant in matched ankylosing spondylitis synovial fluid. Some motif variants were previously reported in reactive arthritis synovial fluid and blood.

The gene calls are TRBV5-6 and TRBJ2-1; D may be TRBD2 (6 bases). Sequenced: blood, either unsorted or a sorted T cell fraction (not recorded which). This receptor was obtained from a male donor with ankylosing spondylitis. CDR3 residues: CASSLEEGALTNEQFF. The CDR3 DNA follows: TGTGCCAGCAGCTTGGAGGAGGGAGCACTGACAAATGAGCAGTTCTTC.